What follows are 22 T cell receptor beta chains derived from one specimen sequenced in a study of PD-1 blockade in classical Hodgkin lymphoma. The repertoire was sequenced with immunoSEQ multiplex PCR; TCRdb's copy has only in-frame clones and lacks some. The repertoire includes 18,000 or so clones, about 80% of them detected once, and over 1% sits in the top ten. Specified time point: newly diagnosed, previously untreated cHL patient sample. Magnetic depletion of unwanted cells isolated CD4+ T cells from thawed PBMCs. The specimen sequenced was CD4+ T cells from blood. The receptors were gathered from a human donor with classical Hodgkin lymphoma.

This chain connects TRBV19 to TRBJ1-5; D uncertain. Trimming removed 10 bases from V and 1 base from J, with 14 bases in between. CDR1 and CDR2 from the germline V gene are LNHDA and SQIVND (reference sequence). The CDR3 covers 14 residues. The CDR3 loop is CATASPRSNQPQHF. In DNA form, the CDR3 reads TGTGCCACCGCCTCGCCTCGGAGCAATCAGCCCCAGCATTTT. Full variable domain (rest looked up from reference TRBV19 and TRBJ1-5): DGGITQSPKYLFRKEGQNVTLSCEQNLNHDAMYWYRQDPGQGLRLIYYSQIVNDFQKGDIAEGYSVSREKKESFPLTVTSAQKNPTAFYLCATASPRSNQPQHFGDGTRLSIL.

V and J are TRBV11-1 and TRBJ2-7, with 10 bases fitting TRBD1. V lost 1 base to trimming and J lost 1 base; unmatched junction nucleotides: 1. CDR1 and CDR2 from the germline V gene are SGHAT and FQDESV (reference sequence). The CDR3 contains 15 residues. The CDR3 bases are TGTGCCAGCAGCTTAGTGGACAGGGGGTCCTACGAGCAGTACTTC. Its translation: CASSLVDRGSYEQYF.

The chain uses TRBV12-5 and TRBJ2-5; no definite D call. The CDR3 is 11 amino acids. V lost 1 base and J lost 4, with 1 base in between. CDR1 is LGHNT and CDR2 is FRNRAP in the germline V gene. CDR3 in amino acids: CASGLGETQYF. The CDR3 nucleotides read TGTGCTAGTGGTTTGGGAGAGACCCAGTACTTC. The whole variable domain, remainder taken from reference TRBV12-5 and TRBJ2-5, is DARVTQTPRHKVTEMGQEVTMRCQPILGHNTVFWYRQTMMQGLELLAYFRNRAPLDDSGMPKDRFSAEMPDATLATLKIQPSEPRDSAVYFCASGLGETQYFGPGTRLLVL.

The chain links TRBV29-1 to TRBJ2-5, with TRBD1 matching 7 bases. V lost 0 bases, J lost 5 bases, and 9 bases stayed unmatched. This CDR3 region has 15 residues. Germline V gives CDR1 SQVTM, CDR2 ANQGSEA. CDR3 sequence reads: CSVEETSGQVETQYF. CDR3 coding DNA: TGCAGCGTTGAAGAAACCTCTGGACAGGTCGAGACCCAGTACTTC.

The V gene is TRBV10-2, the J gene TRBJ2-3; D is unclear. Germline CDR1 is WSHSY and CDR2 is SAAADI. V lost 1 base and J 10 bases, leaving 15 bases between the germline ends. The CDR3 is 14 residues long. The CDR3 DNA follows: TGCGCCAGCAGTGAGTTCCAGATGTCAGGTGCGCAGTATTTT. Translated: CASSEFQMSGAQYF.

The rearrangement uses TRBV6-5 and TRBJ2-7, with a tentative D call TRBD1 (5 bases). This CDR3 is 16 amino acids long. Germline V lookup: CDR1 MNHEY, CDR2 SVGAGI. V shed 4 bases and J shed 6 bases, with 22 bases lying between them. CDR3: CASSLRQGLLIGEQYF. The CDR3 DNA is TGTGCCAGCAGTTTACGGCAGGGTCTTCTAATTGGCGAGCAGTACTTC.

The CDR3 reads CASSYSAGTGNGYTF. The CDR3 DNA reads as TGTGCCAGCAGTTACTCGGCGGGGACAGGGAATGGCTACACCTTC. The chain combines TRBV6-6 with TRBJ1-2; 9 bases are shared with TRBD1. This CDR3 is built from 15 residues. Germline V lookup: CDR1 MNHNY, CDR2 SVGAGI (reference sequence). V lost 0 bases and J lost 6; bases outside the gene matches: 5.

The chain employs TRBV5-4 and TRBJ2-3; a possible D gene is TRBD2 (6 bases). V was cut by 0 bases and J by 6 bases, with 20 bases left in between. The CDR3 runs 17 residues. Germline loops: CDR1 SGHNT, CDR2 YYREEE (reference sequence). CDR3 in amino acids: CASSLDSSGPAGDTQYF. The CDR3 nucleotides read TGTGCCAGCAGCTTGGATAGTAGCGGCCCAGCGGGTGATACGCAGTATTTT. Supplemented by reference TRBV5-4 and TRBJ2-3, the full variable domain reads ETGVTQSPTHLIKTRGQQVTLRCSSQSGHNTVSWYQQALGQGPQFIFQYYREEENGRGNFPPRFSGLQFPNYSSELNVNALELDDSALYLCASSLDSSGPAGDTQYFGPGTRLTVL.

The chain joins TRBV2 to TRBJ2-5, with D unresolved. Between the trimmed V and J ends, which lost 6 bases and 2 bases, there was a span of 7 bases. Germline CDR1 SNHLY, CDR2 FYNNEI. This CDR3 is built from 12 residues. The CDR3, as DNA: TGTGCCAGCAGGAGAGGACAAGAGACCCAGTACTTC. It translates to CASRRGQETQYF.

The genes are TRBV12-5 and TRBJ2-2, with D unclear. V gave up 1 base and J gave up 3 bases, with 9 bases separating them. Germline values: CDR1 LGHNT, CDR2 FRNRAP. The CDR3 runs to 15 residues. CDR3 bases: TGTGCTAGTGGTTTGGATGGGCTTCACACCGGGGAGCTGTTTTTT. Translated: CASGLDGLHTGELFF.

The chain carries TRBV10-1 and TRBJ2-3, with TRBD1 matching 8 bases. The CDR3 is 14 amino acids. Germline trimming cut 8 bases from V and 2 bases from J; bases unmatched to any gene: 6. Germline values: CDR1 WNHNN, CDR2 SYGVQD (reference sequence). The CDR3 reads CASASDRATDTQYF. CDR3 DNA sequence: TGCGCCAGCGCCTCGGACAGGGCCACAGATACGCAGTATTTT.

The J gene is TRBJ2-1, the V gene TRBV5-1, with TRBD2 as a possible D gene (7 bases). This CDR3 spans 14 amino acids. The V gene's germline CDR1 is SGHRS and CDR2 YFSETQ. The V end was cut by 3 bases, the J end by 4 bases, with 11 bases between. The CDR3 here is CASSWGGPYNEQFF. CDR3 DNA: TGCGCCAGCAGCTGGGGGGGCCCTTACAATGAGCAGTTCTTC.

This rearrangement joins TRBV19 to TRBJ2-7; 8 bases match TRBD2. V gave up 5 bases and J gave up 2 bases; unmatched junction bases: 14. Germline CDR1 is LNHDA and CDR2 is SQIVND (reference sequence). This CDR3 has 17 residues. Here the CDR3 reads CASSGPLGLASAYEQYF. The DNA for the CDR3 is TGTGCCAGTAGTGGCCCGCTCGGACTAGCATCAGCCTACGAGCAGTACTTC.

The chain combines TRBV27 with TRBJ1-2; D is uncertain. From germline, CDR1 is MNHEY and CDR2 SMNVEV (reference sequence). The CDR3 totals 15 residues. V was clipped by 4 bases and J by 0 bases, with 12 bases between them. In DNA, the CDR3 is TGTGCCAGCAGTTCTATTACCGCTGCTAACTATGGCTACACCTTC. It codes for CASSSITAANYGYTF.

This rearrangement joins TRBV19 to TRBJ2-2; TRBD2 matches 7 bases. Germline V gene data show CDR1 as LNHDA and CDR2 as SQIVND (reference sequence). The CDR3 contains 15 residues. J lost 2 bases, V lost 6 bases, and 6 bases had no gene match. In nucleotides, the CDR3 is TGTGCCAGTAGCAGAGCGGGAAAAAACACCGGGGAGCTGTTTTTT. Amino acids: CASSRAGKNTGELFF.

The chain is built from TRBV5-1 and TRBJ2-4; D is uncertain. CDR3 length: 16 residues. Germline CDR1 SGHRS, CDR2 YFSETQ. Trimming shortened V by 0 bases and J by 0 bases, and 10 bases separated the two germline ends. CDR3 nucleotides: TGCGCCAGCAGCTTGGCTACAAATGTAGCCAAAAACATTCAGTACTTC. Protein sequence: CASSLATNVAKNIQYF.

This chain uses TRBV2 with TRBJ2-7; no reliable D call. This CDR3 has 12 amino acids. Germline CDR1 reads SNHLY; CDR2 reads FYNNEI. Trimming shortened V by 7 bases and J by 3 bases, and 10 bases separated the two germline ends. The CDR3 sequence: CASKARHYEQYF. CDR3 DNA sequence: TGTGCCAGCAAGGCCAGACACTACGAGCAGTACTTC.

The chain couples TRBV6-1 to TRBJ2-1, with 8 bases lining up with TRBD2. The CDR3 covers 13 residues. Trimming at V came to 5 bases and at J to 9 bases, leaving 6 bases not matched to a gene. Germline-derived CDR1 and CDR2 are MNHNS and SASEGT. CDR3 nucleotide sequence: TGTGCCAGCAGTCCAAGGCGGGAGGTTGAGCAGTTCTTC. It is translated as CASSPRREVEQFF.

V usage is TRBV2 and J usage is TRBJ2-2, with D possibly matching TRBD2 (5 bases). The germline V and J ends were trimmed by 2 bases and 7 bases, with 11 bases remaining between them. Germline loops: CDR1 SNHLY, CDR2 FYNNEI. CDR3 length: 14 residues. The CDR3 DNA sequence: TGTGCCAGCAGTGAAACGGGGTCCCTCGGGGAGCTGTTTTTT. It codes for CASSETGSLGELFF.

As regards this clone: Other DNA variants within this sample encode the same CDR3. The chain employs TRBV7-9 and TRBJ1-1; no clear D gene. Trimming removed 5 bases at V and 0 bases at J, with 7 bases between. Germline V gene lookup returns CDR1 SEHNR and CDR2 FQNEAQ (reference sequence). CDR3 size: 13 residues. The CDR3 coding sequence is TGTGCCAGCAGCCCCGGTTTGAACACTGAAGCTTTCTTT. Amino acids: CASSPGLNTEAFF.

The CDR3 is CASSPSGLAGTNEQFF. In DNA form, the CDR3 reads TGTGCCAGCTCACCATCGGGACTAGCGGGGACTAATGAGCAGTTCTTC. The J gene is TRBJ2-1, the V gene TRBV18; 13 bases are shared with TRBD2. Trimming at V came to 2 bases and at J to 7 bases, leaving 5 bases not matched to a gene. The germline gives CDR1 KGHSH, CDR2 LQKENI. CDR3 length: 16 amino acids.

This rearrangement joins TRBV19 to TRBJ1-2; tentative D call: TRBD1 (6 bases). V lost 7 bases, J lost 8 bases, and 20 bases lay in between. Germline loops: CDR1 LNHDA, CDR2 SQIVND (reference sequence). The CDR3 extends over 14 amino acids. CDR3 coding DNA: TGTGCCAGTACCAACCCCGGGGGCGCGCGGGGCTACACCTTC. Its translation: CASTNPGGARGYTF.